What follows is one T cell receptor (beta chain) and its context. This CDR3 is 15 amino acids long. V was clipped by 4 bases and J by 7 bases, with 17 bases between them. Per germline, CDR1 SEHNR and CDR2 FQNEAQ (reference sequence). The sample originates from a study of blood T cell repertoires in COVID-19. For the study at large: The samples span acute and convalescent COVID-19 from the United States, Italy and Spain. T cells, B-cell-depleted T cells, or PBMCs supplied cDNA or gDNA.

In the source study's methods: It was from reference gene primer amplification that nucleated cell counts were estimated. Clones were read by immunoSEQ multiplex PCR, and TCRdb kept only the in-frame ones, dropping some. V and J calls and clone size come straight from that table; D and trimming were deduced from the DNA. Found here are tens of thousands of clones, roughly four fifths of them singletons; the top ten hold more than 5.5%. This sequence was found in a man aged 50 or older with active or convalescent COVID-19. The chain couples TRBV7-9 to TRBJ2-1, with TRBD2 as a possible D gene (7 bases). The specimen sequenced was peripheral blood. In nucleotides, the CDR3 is TGTGCCAGCAGCTCTTTTGGGGGGGCAGGAAATGAGCAGTTCTTC. It codes for CASSSFGGAGNEQFF.